Given below is one T cell receptor (beta chain) in context. Antigen: not known. The sample's treatment: 15 to 20 received Ad26.COV2.S at low or high dose, single or two shots; roughly 5 received placebo; per-sample allocation not given. Samples were taken on day 63 after the first vaccine or placebo injection. The shot given was an Ad26 vector that makes Wuhan-strain SARS-CoV-2 spike. These data originate in a study of Ad26.COV2.S vaccination and SARS-CoV-2 variants. At the level of the study: Donor was one of the participants in the Ad26.COV2.S arm of the COV1001 trial. The study, taken as a whole, reports: Substantial post-vaccination breadth of spike-specific CD8+ and CD4+ T cell responses was reported.

Assay: immunoSEQ multiplex PCR; the TCRdb copy retains only in-frame clones and omits some. This sample carries more than 300,000 clones, around 84% of them seen once, and the ten largest clones take under 2%. This specimen consisted of peripheral blood, obtained in a trial of Ad26.COV2.S vaccine versus placebo. The sequence came from a person aged 18 to 59 who received the Ad26.COV2.S COVID-19 vaccine or a placebo.

The DNA for the CDR3 is TGCGCCAGCAGCTTGGCGAGTCAGAACACTGAAGCTTTCTTT. Its translation: CASSLASQNTEAFF. V gene TRBV5-1 combines with J gene TRBJ1-1; D gene unclear. Germline-derived CDR1 and CDR2 are SGHRS and YFSETQ. This CDR3 spans 14 amino acids. V gave up 0 bases and J gave up 1 base, with 7 bases separating them.